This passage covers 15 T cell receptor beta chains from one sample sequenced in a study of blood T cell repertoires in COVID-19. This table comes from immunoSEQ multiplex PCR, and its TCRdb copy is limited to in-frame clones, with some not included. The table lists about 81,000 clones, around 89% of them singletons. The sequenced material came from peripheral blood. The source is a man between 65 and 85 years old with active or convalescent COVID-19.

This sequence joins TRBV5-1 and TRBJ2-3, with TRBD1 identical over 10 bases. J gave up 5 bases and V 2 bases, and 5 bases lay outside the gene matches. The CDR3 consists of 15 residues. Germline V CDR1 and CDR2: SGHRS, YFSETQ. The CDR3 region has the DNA TGCGCCAGCAGCTTTGAACGGGACAGGGGAGATACGCAGTATTTT. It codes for CASSFERDRGDTQYF.

For the CDR3, the DNA is TGTGCCAGCAGCCAAGCGACAGGGCGGACTGAAGCTTTCTTT. The encoded protein is CASSQATGRTEAFF. The J gene is TRBJ1-1, the V gene TRBV14; 7 nucleotides agree with TRBD1. From germline, CDR1 is SGHDN and CDR2 FVKESK. The CDR3 totals 14 residues. V trimming: 1 base; J trimming: 5 bases; junction bases outside the gene matches: 4.

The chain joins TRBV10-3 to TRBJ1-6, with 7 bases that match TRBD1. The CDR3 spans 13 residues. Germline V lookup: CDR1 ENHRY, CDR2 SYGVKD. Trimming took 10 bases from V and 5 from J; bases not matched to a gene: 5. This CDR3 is CANRDSNNSPLHF. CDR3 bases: TGTGCCAACCGGGACAGTAATAATTCACCCCTCCACTTT.

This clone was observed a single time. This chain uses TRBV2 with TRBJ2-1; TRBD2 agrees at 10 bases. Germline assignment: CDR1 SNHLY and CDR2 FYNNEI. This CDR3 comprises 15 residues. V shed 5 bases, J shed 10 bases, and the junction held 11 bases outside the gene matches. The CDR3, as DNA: TGTGCCAGCAGTCTAGCGGGGGCGGCCCGAGGGGAGCAGTTCTTC. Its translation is CASSLAGAARGEQFF.

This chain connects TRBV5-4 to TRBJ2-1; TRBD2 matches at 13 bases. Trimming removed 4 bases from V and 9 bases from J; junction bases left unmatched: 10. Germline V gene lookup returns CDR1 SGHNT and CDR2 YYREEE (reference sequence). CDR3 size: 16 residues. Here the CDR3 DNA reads TGTGCCAGCAGCGTCCGACTAGCGGGGGGATTCGGTGAGCAGTTCTTC. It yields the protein CASSVRLAGGFGEQFF.

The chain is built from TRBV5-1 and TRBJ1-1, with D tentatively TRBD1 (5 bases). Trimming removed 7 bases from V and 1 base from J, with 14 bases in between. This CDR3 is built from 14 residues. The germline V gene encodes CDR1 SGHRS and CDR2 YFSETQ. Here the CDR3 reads CASAVQGGNTEAFF. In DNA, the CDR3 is TGCGCCAGCGCCGTTCAGGGCGGGAACACTGAAGCTTTCTTT.

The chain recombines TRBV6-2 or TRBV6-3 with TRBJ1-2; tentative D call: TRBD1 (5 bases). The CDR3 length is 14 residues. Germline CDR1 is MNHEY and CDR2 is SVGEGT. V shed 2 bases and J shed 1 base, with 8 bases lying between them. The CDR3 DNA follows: TGTGCCAGCAGTTACGACAGAGTTAACTATGGCTACACCTTC. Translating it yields CASSYDRVNYGYTF.

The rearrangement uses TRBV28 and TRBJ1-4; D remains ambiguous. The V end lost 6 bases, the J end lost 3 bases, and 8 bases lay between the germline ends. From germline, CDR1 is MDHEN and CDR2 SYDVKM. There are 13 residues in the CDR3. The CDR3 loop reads CASRGLSNEKLFF. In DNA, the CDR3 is TGTGCCAGCAGAGGACTGTCTAATGAAAAACTGTTTTTT.

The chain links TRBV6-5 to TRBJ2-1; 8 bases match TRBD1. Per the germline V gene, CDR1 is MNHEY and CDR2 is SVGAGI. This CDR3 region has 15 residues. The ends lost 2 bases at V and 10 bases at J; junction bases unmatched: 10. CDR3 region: CASSYGDRPNREQFF. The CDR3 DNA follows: TGTGCCAGCAGTTACGGGGACAGGCCGAATCGGGAGCAGTTCTTC.

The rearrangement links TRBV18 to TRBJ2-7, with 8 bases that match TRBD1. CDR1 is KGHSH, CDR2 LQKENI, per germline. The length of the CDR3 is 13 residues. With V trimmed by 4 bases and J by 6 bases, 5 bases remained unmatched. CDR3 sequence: CASSQTDRGEQYF. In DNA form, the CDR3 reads TGTGCCAGCTCACAGACCGACAGGGGCGAGCAGTACTTC. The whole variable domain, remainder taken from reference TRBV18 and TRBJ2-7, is NAGVMQNPRHLVRRRGQEARLRCSPMKGHSHVYWYRQLPEEGLKFMVYLQKENIIDESGMPKERFSAEFPKEGPSILRIQQVVRGDSAAYFCASSQTDRGEQYFGPGTRLTVT.

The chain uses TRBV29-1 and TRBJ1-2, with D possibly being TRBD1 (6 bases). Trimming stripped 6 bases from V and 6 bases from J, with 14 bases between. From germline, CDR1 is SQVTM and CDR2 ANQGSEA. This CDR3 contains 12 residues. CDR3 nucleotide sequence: TGCAGCGTGGATAAGGGGGACGATGGCTACACCTTC. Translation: CSVDKGDDGYTF.

In DNA form, the CDR3 reads TGTGCCAGCAGCCCCCGACTAGCGGGGACTGTTCTAGATACGCAGTATTTT. This sequence encodes CASSPRLAGTVLDTQYF. The rearrangement joins TRBV7-2 to TRBJ2-3; TRBD2 matches 11 bases. The CDR3 consists of 17 residues. In germline, CDR1 is SGHTA, CDR2 FQGNSA. V shed 5 bases and J 5 bases; nucleotides not matched to a gene: 12.

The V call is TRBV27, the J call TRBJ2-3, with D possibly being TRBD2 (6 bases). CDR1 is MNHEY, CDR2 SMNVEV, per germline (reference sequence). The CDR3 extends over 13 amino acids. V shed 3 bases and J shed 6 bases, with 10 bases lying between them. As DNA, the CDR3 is TGTGCCAGCAGTTTCGGAGGGTCTGATACGCAGTATTTT. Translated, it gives CASSFGGSDTQYF.

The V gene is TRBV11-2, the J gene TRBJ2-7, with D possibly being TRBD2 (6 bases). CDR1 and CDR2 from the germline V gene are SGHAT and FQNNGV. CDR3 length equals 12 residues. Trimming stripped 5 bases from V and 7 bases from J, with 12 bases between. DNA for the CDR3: TGTGCCAGCAGCGCCCACGGGGGTGAGCAGTACTTC. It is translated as CASSAHGGEQYF.

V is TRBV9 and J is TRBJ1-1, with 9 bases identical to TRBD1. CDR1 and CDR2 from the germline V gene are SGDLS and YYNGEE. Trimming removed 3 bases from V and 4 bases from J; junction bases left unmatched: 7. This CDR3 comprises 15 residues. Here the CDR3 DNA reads TGTGCCAGCAGCGGACCCCCGACAGGGGGCACTGAAGCTTTCTTT. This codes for CASSGPPTGGTEAFF.